A selection of T cell receptor beta chains follows, all from one sample in a study of T cells after yellow fever vaccination. TCRdb re-derived calls from the 5' RACE reads in MiXCR, one entry per CDR3 protein. Of about 240,000 distinct CDR3 sequences detected, about 3.9% appear once; the ten largest clones hold about 20%. The source was PBMCs, collected 15 days after the yellow fever booster vaccination. The source is a man in his late teens or twenties who received the YFV17D yellow fever vaccine. Both conserved end residues are part of each CDR3. Each record gives: CDR3 protein, CDR3 DNA, clone size, D gene, J gene, V gene. A D gene is named only where the DNA matches it firmly. The size of a clone is reported for some rows only, either as once, few or many, or as a class for expanded clones.

cdr3_aa: CASSLDVVRERTNEKLFF
cdr3_nt: TGTGCCAGCAGCTTAGACGTCGTAAGGGAGCGAACTAATGAAAAACTGTTTTTT
clone_size: few
d_call: -
j_call: TRBJ1-4
v_call: TRBV7-9

cdr3_aa: CSVGLGDSSGNQPQHF
cdr3_nt: TGCAGCGTTGGTTTGGGGGATTCGTCGGGCAATCAGCCCCAGCATTTT
clone_size: many
d_call: -
j_call: TRBJ1-5
v_call: TRBV29-1

cdr3_aa: CASSVADETQYF
cdr3_nt: TGTGCCAGCAGCGTAGCTGACGAGACCCAGTACTTC
clone_size: many
d_call: -
j_call: TRBJ2-5
v_call: TRBV9

cdr3_aa: CASSVSYERYF
cdr3_nt: TGTGCCAGCAGTGTAAGCTACGAGCGGTACTTC
clone_size: -
d_call: -
j_call: TRBJ2-7
v_call: TRBV6-1

cdr3_aa: CASSLLDPTTDTQYF
cdr3_nt: TGCGCCAGCAGCTTGTTGGATCCCACCACAGATACGCAGTATTTT
clone_size: many
d_call: -
j_call: TRBJ2-3
v_call: TRBV5-1

cdr3_aa: CASSEGGDSDTQYF
cdr3_nt: TGTGCCAGCAGTGAAGGGGGGGATTCGGATACGCAGTATTTT
clone_size: many
d_call: -
j_call: TRBJ2-3
v_call: TRBV6-1

cdr3_aa: CASSLDNFNTGELFF
cdr3_nt: TGCGCCAGCAGCTTGGATAACTTTAACACCGGGGAGCTGTTTTTT
clone_size: many
d_call: -
j_call: TRBJ2-2
v_call: TRBV5-1

cdr3_aa: CASSLVSGDEQFF
cdr3_nt: TGCGCCAGCAGCTTGGTTTCCGGGGATGAGCAGTTCTTC
clone_size: many
d_call: -
j_call: TRBJ2-1
v_call: TRBV5-1

cdr3_aa: CASSRTGTGTNTGELFF
cdr3_nt: TGTGCCAGCAGCCGAACCGGGACAGGGACGAACACCGGGGAGCTGTTTTTT
clone_size: many
d_call: TRBD1
j_call: TRBJ2-2
v_call: TRBV3-1

cdr3_aa: CAWSRVNYGYTF
cdr3_nt: TGTGCCTGGAGCAGGGTAAACTATGGCTACACCTTC
clone_size: -
d_call: -
j_call: TRBJ1-2
v_call: TRBV30